The 11 T cell receptor beta chains below all came from one sample that was sequenced in a study of human T cells and chemical hapten exposure. TCRdb recomputed calls from the RACE reads with MiXCR, one row per CDR3 protein. Of around 160,000 distinct CDR3 sequences in the sample, 14% were seen once. Time point here: patch test 1, 2 weeks after DPC sensitization. This sample's treatment: therapeutic diphenylcyclopropenone sensitization with weekly scalp DPC. The sample here was whole blood, taken in connection with sensitization to the hapten diphenylcyclopropenone (DPC). The receptors were sampled from a woman in her 30s with alopecia areata. Some clones in this sample may be carry-over from other donors' samples.

This clonotype has ten or more counts. The rearrangement links TRBV7-9 to TRBJ2-1, with unresolved D. V lost 5 bases and J lost 10, with 18 bases in between. This CDR3 has 14 residues. Germline CDR1 reads SEHNR; CDR2 reads FQNEAQ (reference sequence). The CDR3 DNA follows: TGTGCCAGCAGCCCCCACCCCCCAAATTGGGAGCAGTTCTTC. Its protein is CASSPHPPNWEQFF.

The chain couples TRBV5-4 to TRBJ2-5; 8 bases align to TRBD2. This CDR3 has 15 residues. Per germline, CDR1 SGHNT and CDR2 YYREEE (reference sequence). Trimming at V came to 1 base and at J to 2 bases, leaving 4 bases not matched to a gene. CDR3 nucleotide sequence: TGTGCCAGCAGCTTGTTTGGCGGGGGGCAAGAGACCCAGTACTTC. Its protein product is CASSLFGGGQETQYF.

This clonotype was seen only a few times. The rearrangement uses TRBV4-3 and TRBJ1-6; TRBD1 is a possible D gene (5 bases). The germline V gene has CDR1 LGHNA and CDR2 YSLEER. This CDR3 is 17 amino acids long. The V and J ends lost 0 bases and 8 bases respectively, with 17 bases between them. CDR3 DNA: TGCGCCAGCAGCCAAGATCTGTTGGGGGTTCGTGATTCACCCCTCCACTTT. It yields the protein CASSQDLLGVRDSPLHF.

This clonotype was seen a handful of times. The chain is built from TRBV3-1 and TRBJ2-3; 7 bases line up with TRBD2. The CDR3 spans 16 residues. Trimming cost V 4 bases and J 2 bases; bases outside gene matches: 9. Per the germline V gene, CDR1 is LGHDT and CDR2 is YNNKEL (reference sequence). The CDR3, as DNA: TGTGCCAGCAGCCTACGTCTGGGGGGGACCACAGATACGCAGTATTTT. Protein sequence: CASSLRLGGTTDTQYF.

This clonotype has just a few counts. The chain carries TRBV27 and TRBJ2-1; TRBD1 is a possible D gene (5 bases). The V gene's germline CDR1 is MNHEY and CDR2 SMNVEV (reference sequence). Trimming pared 3 bases from V and 6 bases from J, leaving 12 bases between. The CDR3 is 14 amino acids. As DNA, the CDR3 is TGTGCCAGCAGTTTTATGCAGGGTGTCAATGAGCAGTTCTTC. Translating gives CASSFMQGVNEQFF.

The chain is built from TRBV20-1 and TRBJ2-7, with D perhaps TRBD2 (6 bases). With 6 bases removed from V and 6 bases from J, the gap between germline ends came to 27 bases. Germline lookup yields CDR1 DFQATT and CDR2 SNEGSKA (reference sequence). CDR3 length equals 16 residues. The CDR3 here is CSARNPDGPRGLEQYF. For the CDR3, the DNA is TGCAGTGCCAGAAACCCCGATGGCCCCCGGGGACTCGAGCAGTACTTC.

The chain uses TRBV5-1 and TRBJ1-4; D is unclear. Per the germline V gene, CDR1 is SGHRS and CDR2 is YFSETQ. Trimming stripped 4 bases from V and 5 bases from J, with 12 bases between. The CDR3 runs to 14 residues. CDR3 bases: TGCGCCAGCAGCAAAGGACGGGCAAATGAAAAACTGTTTTTT. Amino acids: CASSKGRANEKLFF.

V gene TRBV14 combines with J gene TRBJ1-4; tentatively, D is TRBD1 (6 bases). The CDR3 runs 14 residues. Deletions cut 4 bases from V and 10 bases from J, with 16 bases between. CDR1 and CDR2 (germline): SGHDN, FVKESK. CDR3 bases: TGTGCCAGCAGCCCCTCCTCGACAGGTCCAAAACTGTTTTTT. Amino acids: CASSPSSTGPKLFF.

The table lists this clonotype with a few counts. The CDR3 reads CASRAPRSGTEAFF. The CDR3 DNA is TGTGCCAGCAGAGCACCACGGAGTGGGACTGAAGCTTTCTTT. The rearrangement links TRBV7-2 to TRBJ1-1; no reliable D call. The germline CDR1 and CDR2 sequences are SGHTA and FQGNSA. V was shortened by 6 bases and J by 5 bases, with 16 bases between the two germline ends. The CDR3 runs 14 residues.

This clonotype was detected a few times. V gene TRBV20-1 combines with J gene TRBJ2-3; 13 bases line up with TRBD2. CDR3 length: 15 residues. Germline V gene sequence: CDR1 DFQATT, CDR2 SNEGSKA (reference sequence). The V segment lost 4 bases and the J segment 2 bases; nucleotides outside the gene matches: 3. CDR3 residues: CSATGTSGTTDTQYF. Written as DNA, the CDR3 is TGCAGTGCTACCGGGACTAGCGGGACCACAGATACGCAGTATTTT.

This clonotype was detected many times. The CDR3 nucleotides read TGTGCCAGCAGAAAAGGTACTCAGAACACTGAAGCTTTCTTT. This sequence encodes CASRKGTQNTEAFF. The V gene is TRBV6-6, the J gene TRBJ1-1; no clear D. With 6 bases removed from V and 1 base from J, the gap between germline ends came to 12 bases. This CDR3 is built from 14 residues. Germline loops: CDR1 MNHNY, CDR2 SVGAGI (reference sequence).